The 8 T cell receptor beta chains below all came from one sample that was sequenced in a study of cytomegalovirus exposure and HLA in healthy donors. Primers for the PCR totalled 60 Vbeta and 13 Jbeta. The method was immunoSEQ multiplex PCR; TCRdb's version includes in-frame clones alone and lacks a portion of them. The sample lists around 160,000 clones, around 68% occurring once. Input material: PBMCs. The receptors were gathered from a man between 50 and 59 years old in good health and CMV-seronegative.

As DNA, the CDR3 is TGCGAGCGACTCAGGGGCGGTAGCACAGATACGCAGTATTTT. Protein sequence: CERLRGGSTDTQYF. The chain uses TRBV10-1 and TRBJ2-3, with TRBD1 as a possible D gene (6 bases). The CDR3 covers 14 residues. The germline gives CDR1 WNHNN, CDR2 SYGVQD (reference sequence).

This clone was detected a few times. CDR3 sequence: CASSEGLAGGEETQYF. CDR3 coding DNA: TGTGCCAGCAGTGAAGGGCTAGCGGGGGGGGAAGAGACCCAGTACTTC. The rearrangement links TRBV2 to TRBJ2-5; 12 bases agree with TRBD2. Per germline, CDR1 SNHLY and CDR2 FYNNEI. V was pared by 1 base and J by 3 bases, with 3 bases of the junction left unmatched. The CDR3 is 16 residues long.

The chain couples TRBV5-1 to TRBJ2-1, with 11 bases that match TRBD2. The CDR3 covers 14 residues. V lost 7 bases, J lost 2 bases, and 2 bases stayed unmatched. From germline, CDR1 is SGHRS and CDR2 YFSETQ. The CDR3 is CASYSGGAYNEQFF. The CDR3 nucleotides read TGCGCCAGCTATAGCGGGGGGGCCTACAATGAGCAGTTCTTC.

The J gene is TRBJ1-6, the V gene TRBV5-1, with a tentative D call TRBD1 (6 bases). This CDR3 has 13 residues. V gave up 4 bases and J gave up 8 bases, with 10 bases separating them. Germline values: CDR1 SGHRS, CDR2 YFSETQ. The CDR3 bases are TGCGCCAGCAGCACCAGGGGTGATTCACCCCTCCACTTT. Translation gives CASSTRGDSPLHF.

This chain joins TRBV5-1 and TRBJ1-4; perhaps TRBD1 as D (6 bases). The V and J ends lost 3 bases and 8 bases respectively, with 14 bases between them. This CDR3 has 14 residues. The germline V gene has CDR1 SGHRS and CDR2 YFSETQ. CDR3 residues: CASSSTGGSEKLFF. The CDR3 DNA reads TGCGCCAGCAGCTCGACAGGAGGATCCGAAAAACTGTTTTTT.

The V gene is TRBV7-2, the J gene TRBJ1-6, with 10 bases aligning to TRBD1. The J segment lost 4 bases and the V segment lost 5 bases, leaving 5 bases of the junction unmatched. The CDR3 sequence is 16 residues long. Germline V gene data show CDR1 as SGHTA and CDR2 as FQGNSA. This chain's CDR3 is CASSPRDRGYNSPLHF. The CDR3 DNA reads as TGTGCCAGCAGCCCCCGGGACAGGGGATATAATTCACCCCTCCACTTT.

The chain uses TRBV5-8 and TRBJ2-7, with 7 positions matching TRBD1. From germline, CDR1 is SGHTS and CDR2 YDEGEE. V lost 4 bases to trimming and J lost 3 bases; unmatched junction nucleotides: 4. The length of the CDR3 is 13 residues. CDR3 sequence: CASSPGQDYEQYF. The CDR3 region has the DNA TGTGCCAGCAGCCCCGGACAGGACTACGAGCAGTACTTC.

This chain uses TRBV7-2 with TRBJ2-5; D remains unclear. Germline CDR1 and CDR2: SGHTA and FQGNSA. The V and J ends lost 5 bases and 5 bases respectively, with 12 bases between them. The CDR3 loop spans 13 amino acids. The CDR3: CASSPQMEETQYF. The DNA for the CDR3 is TGTGCCAGCAGCCCCCAGATGGAGGAGACCCAGTACTTC.